Listed below are T cell receptor beta chains from one sample, sequenced in a study of circulating tumor DNA in untreated peripheral T-cell lymphoma. TCRdb's table, derived via immunoSEQ multiplex PCR, lists solely in-frame clones and lacks some. Here the sample spans some 8,700 clones, 70% to 85% being singletons. The sequenced material came from tumor tissue. The receptors here all came from a human donor with peripheral T-cell lymphoma. Both conserved end residues are part of each CDR3. The D gene is left open where the match is weak. Clone sizes are given selectively: once, few, many, or a class where the clone is expanded.

J gene: TRBJ2-3
clone size: .
V gene: TRBV7-1
D gene: .
CDR3 DNA: TGTGCCAGCAGCCCGGAAGGGTTAGATACGCAGTATTTT
CDR3 protein: CASSPEGLDTQYF

J gene: TRBJ1-2
clone size: .
V gene: TRBV19
D gene: .
CDR3 DNA: TGTGCCAGTAGTATCTCCGCCCGGGACGGAGTTGCTAACTATGGCTACACCTTC
CDR3 protein: CASSISARDGVANYGYTF

J gene: TRBJ2-3
clone size: .
V gene: TRBV15
D gene: .
CDR3 DNA: TGTGCCACCAGCATTGGTGCCTGGCGATTTGCAGATACGCAGTATTTT
CDR3 protein: CATSIGAWRFADTQYF

J gene: TRBJ2-2
clone size: large
V gene: TRBV21-1
D gene: .
CDR3 DNA: TGTGCCAGCAGCTCCCGACAGGGTTCGGCCGGGGAGCTGTTTTTT
CDR3 protein: CASSSRQGSAGELFF

J gene: TRBJ1-5
clone size: .
V gene: TRBV2
D gene: TRBD1
CDR3 DNA: TGTGCCAGCAGATTGGACAGGACGAATCAGCCCCAGCATTTT
CDR3 protein: CASRLDRTNQPQHF

J gene: TRBJ1-2
clone size: .
V gene: TRBV30
D gene: TRBD1
CDR3 DNA: TGTGCCTGGAGTGCCGGACAGGGCTCTGGCTACACCTTC
CDR3 protein: CAWSAGQGSGYTF

J gene: TRBJ1-3
clone size: .
V gene: TRBV11-3
D gene: .
CDR3 DNA: TGTGCCAGCAGCCCCTCGACAGGCCTCTCTGATGGAAACACCATATATTTT
CDR3 protein: CASSPSTGLSDGNTIYF

J gene: TRBJ1-1
clone size: .
V gene: TRBV15
D gene: .
CDR3 DNA: TGTGCCACCAGCACGGTACAGGCGCATAACGTAGCTTTCTTT
CDR3 protein: CATSTVQAHNVAFF

J gene: TRBJ2-3
clone size: .
V gene: TRBV30
D gene: .
CDR3 DNA: TGTGCCTGGGGGCCCGGGACTGGGGGCACAGATACGCAGTATTTT
CDR3 protein: CAWGPGTGGTDTQYF

J gene: TRBJ2-1
clone size: .
V gene: TRBV6-8
D gene: .
CDR3 DNA: TGTGCCAGCAGTGTGGACAGTTACTACAATGAGCAGTTCTTC
CDR3 protein: CASSVDSYYNEQFF

J gene: TRBJ1-2
clone size: few
V gene: TRBV15
D gene: TRBD1
CDR3 DNA: TGTGCCACCAGCGGCATTCAATTCACAGGGGGAGGCTACACCTTC
CDR3 protein: CATSGIQFTGGGYTF

J gene: TRBJ2-3
clone size: .
V gene: TRBV6-8
D gene: TRBD2
CDR3 DNA: TGTGCCAGCAGACATCCTAGCGGGGGCACAGATACGCAGTATTTT
CDR3 protein: CASRHPSGGTDTQYF

J gene: TRBJ1-1
clone size: .
V gene: TRBV6-8
D gene: .
CDR3 DNA: TGTGCCAGCAGAACCATAACAGGTGAAGCTTTCTTT
CDR3 protein: CASRTITGEAFF

J gene: TRBJ2-3
clone size: .
V gene: TRBV10-2
D gene: TRBD2
CDR3 DNA: TGCGCCAGCAGTGAGCGGGGGGTCAGCACAGATACGCAGTATTTT
CDR3 protein: CASSERGVSTDTQYF

J gene: TRBJ1-6
clone size: .
V gene: TRBV5-1
D gene: .
CDR3 DNA: TGCGCCAGCACCGGGGAGGCTCTCAATTCACCCCTCTACTTT
CDR3 protein: CASTGEALNSPLYF

J gene: TRBJ2-5
clone size: once
V gene: TRBV18
D gene: .
CDR3 DNA: TGTGCCAGCTCCCCGGTTCGGCTTGGGGAGACCCAGTACTTC
CDR3 protein: CASSPVRLGETQYF

J gene: TRBJ1-3
clone size: once
V gene: TRBV18
D gene: .
CDR3 DNA: TGTGCCAGCTCACGAAATCGGGCCTCAGGAACGGACACCATATATTTT
CDR3 protein: CASSRNRASGTDTIYF

J gene: TRBJ1-5
clone size: .
V gene: TRBV6-8
D gene: .
CDR3 DNA: TGTGCCAGCAGTCCGGGGGGAGATCAGCCCCAGCATTTT
CDR3 protein: CASSPGGDQPQHF

J gene: TRBJ1-5
clone size: .
V gene: TRBV15
D gene: TRBD1
CDR3 DNA: TGTGCCACCAGCAGAGGGGACAGGGACAATCAGCCCCAGCATTTT
CDR3 protein: CATSRGDRDNQPQHF

J gene: TRBJ2-7
clone size: .
V gene: TRBV30
D gene: .
CDR3 DNA: TGTGCCTGGAGTGTACTAACGGACGAGCAGTACTTC
CDR3 protein: CAWSVLTDEQYF

J gene: TRBJ2-3
clone size: .
V gene: TRBV10-2
D gene: .
CDR3 DNA: TGCGCCAGCAGTGAGCGTCAGGGATTCAGCACAGATACGCAGTATTTT
CDR3 protein: CASSERQGFSTDTQYF

J gene: TRBJ2-3
clone size: .
V gene: TRBV11-3
D gene: TRBD2
CDR3 DNA: TGTGCCAGCAGCCCTACCCCCGGGACTAGCGGGGTCATAGATACGCAGTATTTT
CDR3 protein: CASSPTPGTSGVIDTQYF

J gene: TRBJ2-3
clone size: .
V gene: TRBV6-7
D gene: TRBD2
CDR3 DNA: TGTGCCAGCAGTTACTGGGCTAGCGGGGGAAACACAGATACGCAGTATTTT
CDR3 protein: CASSYWASGGNTDTQYF

J gene: TRBJ1-1
clone size: .
V gene: TRBV30
D gene: .
CDR3 DNA: TGTGCCTGGAGTGTACCGGGAGCGGTTCTGAACACTGAAGCTTTCTTT
CDR3 protein: CAWSVPGAVLNTEAFF

J gene: TRBJ2-5
clone size: .
V gene: TRBV18
D gene: TRBD2
CDR3 DNA: TGTGCCAGCTCACCAGTCGGGGGGGCCGAGACCCAGTACTTC
CDR3 protein: CASSPVGGAETQYF

J gene: TRBJ2-3
clone size: .
V gene: TRBV19
D gene: TRBD1
CDR3 DNA: TGTGCCAGTACTGAGGGCCGGGACAGGGGTACAGATACGCAGTATTTT
CDR3 protein: CASTEGRDRGTDTQYF

J gene: TRBJ1-2
clone size: .
V gene: TRBV12-5
D gene: .
CDR3 DNA: TGTGCTAGTGGTTTGGTACGGGCGGGGTGGTATGGCTACACCTTC
CDR3 protein: CASGLVRAGWYGYTF

J gene: TRBJ1-6
clone size: .
V gene: TRBV30
D gene: TRBD1
CDR3 DNA: TGTGCCTACTCAAACAGGGGAAATTCACCCCTCCACTTT
CDR3 protein: CAYSNRGNSPLHF